The text below deals with one TCR beta chain. Its antigen specificity is not known. Base qualities are not provided; no much larger clone lies one nucleotide away. The data are from a study of blood T cell repertoires in COVID-19 (dated by TCRdb to about 2020). Describing the broader study: The collaborator samples originated in the United States, Italy and Spain and spanned the acute and convalescent phases of COVID-19. The material from the prospective study consisted of cDNA or gDNA derived from T cells, B-cell-depleted T cells, or PBMCs. Subjects who had been exposed to COVID-19, were actively infected with it, or had recovered from it provided the deeply sampled blood TCRbeta repertoires that made up the dataset. A freely available public database, intended as a resource for researchers studying the immune response to SARS-CoV-2, is where the repertoires were released. Samples came from the ongoing ImmuneRACE study (first 160 participants) plus 1,254 subjects from 6 global collaborators. Nearly every sample came with metadata listing a de-identified subject ID, COVID-19 status, age in years and sex. Where HLA class I and class II types were available, the types were taken from metadata supplied by the sample provider, not from assay-based typing. The paper's findings and limits, for the study overall: The quantity of clinical and demographic metadata differed by source and by participant and was supplied without curation.

TCRbeta CDR3 regions were amplified from genomic DNA by means of the immunoSEQ Assay, a bias-controlled multiplex PCR. The published analysis was carried out like this. Within the assay, amplification of reference gene primers was used to estimate how many nucleated cells each sample contained. To quantify the absolute abundance of each unique TCRbeta CDR3 rearrangement, sequence reads were collapsed and filtered. For each sample, productive Simpson clonality was calculated as the square root of Simpson's diversity index over productive rearrangements. TCRdb retrieved this table from immuneACCESS and kept in-frame rearrangements only. Not all clones are present; in checked studies, unresolved V genes account for under half, and no reason is known for the remainder. The V and J calls and clone size come from that table; D and trimming were worked out from the DNA. Across this sample there are roughly 190,000 clones, with roughly 80% seen only once. The top ten hold 3.2% of the sample.

Participants in the prospective study were aged about 18 to 95 years, lived in about two dozen United States geographic areas, and enrolled through a virtual design. Cohort assignment in the prospective study relied on participant-reported clinical history from a screening survey and a study questionnaire. ImmuneRACE Cohort 3 recovered participants were defined by two consecutive negative NP/OP PCR tests, healthcare professional clearance, or symptom resolution. Mobile phlebotomists in the prospective study collected whole blood, serum and a nasopharyngeal or oropharyngeal swab from every participant. Additional blood draws and questionnaires over an approximately two-month period could optionally be provided by prospective study participants. Before DNA extraction, prospective study blood samples were shipped either frozen or at room temperature. The CDR1 and CDR2 encoded by the germline V gene (reference sequence) are MNHEY and SMNVEV. V is trimmed back by 8 bases and J by 5 bases, and the junction contains 8 bases that no gene match accounts for. Reading from cysteine to phenylalanine, the CDR3 counts 14 amino acids. Just the 42-base CDR3 DNA is kept, in frame starting at base 1.

Specimen: PBMCs or T cells enriched from blood (not recorded which). The TCR was taken from a woman aged 30 to 39 who had recovered from COVID-19. The rearranged segments are TRBV27 and TRBJ1-1, with TRBD1 matching 10 junction bases. The DNA sequence is TGTGCCAGCGGTGGGACAGGGGATGGGACTGAAGCTTTCTTT. This yields the protein CASGGTGDGTEAFF.